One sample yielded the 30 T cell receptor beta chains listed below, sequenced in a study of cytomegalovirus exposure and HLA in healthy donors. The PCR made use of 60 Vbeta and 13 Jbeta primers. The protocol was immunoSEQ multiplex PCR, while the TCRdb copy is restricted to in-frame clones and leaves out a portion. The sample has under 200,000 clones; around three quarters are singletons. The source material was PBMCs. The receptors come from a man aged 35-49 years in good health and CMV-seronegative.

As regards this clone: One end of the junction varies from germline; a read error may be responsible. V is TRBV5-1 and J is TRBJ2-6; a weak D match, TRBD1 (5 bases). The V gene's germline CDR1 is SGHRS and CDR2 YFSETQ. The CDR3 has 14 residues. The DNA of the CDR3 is TGCGCCAGCAGTGTAAGCTCTGGGGCCAACGGCCTGACTTTC. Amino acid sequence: CASSVSSGANGLTF. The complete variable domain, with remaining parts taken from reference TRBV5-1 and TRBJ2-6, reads KAGVTQTPRYLIKTRGQQVTLSCSPISGHRSVSWYQQTPGQGLQFLFEYFSETQRNKGNFPGRFSGRQFSNSRSEMNVSTLELGDSALYLCASSVSSGANGLTFGAGSRLTVL.

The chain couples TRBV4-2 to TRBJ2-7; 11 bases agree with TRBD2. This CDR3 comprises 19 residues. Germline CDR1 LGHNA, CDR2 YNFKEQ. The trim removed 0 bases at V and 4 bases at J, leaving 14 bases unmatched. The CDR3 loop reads CASSQEGTSGSTRSYEQYF. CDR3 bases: TGTGCCAGCAGCCAAGAAGGAACTAGCGGGAGCACCAGATCTTACGAGCAGTACTTC.

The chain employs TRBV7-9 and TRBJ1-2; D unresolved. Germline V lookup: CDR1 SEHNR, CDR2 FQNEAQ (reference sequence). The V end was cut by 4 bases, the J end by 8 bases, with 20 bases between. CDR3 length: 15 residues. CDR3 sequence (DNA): TGTGCCAGCAGCTCCTGGAGGGAGGATTCCCGGGGCTACACCTTC. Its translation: CASSSWREDSRGYTF.

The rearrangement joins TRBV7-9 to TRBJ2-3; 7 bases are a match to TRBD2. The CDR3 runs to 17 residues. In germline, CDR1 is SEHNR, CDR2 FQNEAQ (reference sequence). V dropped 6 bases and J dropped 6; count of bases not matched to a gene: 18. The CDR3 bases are TGTGCCAGCAGGATATCTGTTACGGGACTACCGGCGGATACGCAGTATTTT. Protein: CASRISVTGLPADTQYF. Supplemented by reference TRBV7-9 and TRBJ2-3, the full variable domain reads DTGVSQNPRHKITKRGQNVTFRCDPISEHNRLYWYRQTLGQGPEFLTYFQNEAQLEKSRLLSDRFSAERPKGSFSTLEIQRTEQGDSAMYLCASRISVTGLPADTQYFGPGTRLTVL.

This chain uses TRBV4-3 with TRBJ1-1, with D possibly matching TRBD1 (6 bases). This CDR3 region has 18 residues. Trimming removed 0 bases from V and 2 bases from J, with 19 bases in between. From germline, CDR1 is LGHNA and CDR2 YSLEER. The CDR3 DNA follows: TGCGCCAGCAGCCAAGACGCGTTAGGGGGGGCGAGCAACACTGAAGCTTTCTTT. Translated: CASSQDALGGASNTEAFF.

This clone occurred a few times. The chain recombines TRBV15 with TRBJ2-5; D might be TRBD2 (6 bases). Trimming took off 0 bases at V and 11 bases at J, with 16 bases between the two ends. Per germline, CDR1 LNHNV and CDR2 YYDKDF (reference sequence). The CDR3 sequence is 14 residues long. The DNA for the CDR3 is TGTGCCACCAGCAGAGATTGGGCCCCTCGGGAGCAGTACTTC. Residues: CATSRDWAPREQYF.

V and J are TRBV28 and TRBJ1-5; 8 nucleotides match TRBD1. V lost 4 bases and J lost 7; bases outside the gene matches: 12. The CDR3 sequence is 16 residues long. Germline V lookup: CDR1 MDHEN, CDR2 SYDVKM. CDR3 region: CASSSPPDRGAQPQHF. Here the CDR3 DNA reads TGTGCCAGCAGTTCCCCGCCCGACAGGGGTGCCCAGCCCCAGCATTTT.

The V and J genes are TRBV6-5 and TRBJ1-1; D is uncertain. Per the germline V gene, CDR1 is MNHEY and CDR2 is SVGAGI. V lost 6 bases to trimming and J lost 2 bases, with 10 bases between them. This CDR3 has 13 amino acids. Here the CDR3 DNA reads TGTGCCAGCAGGGGCCGGATAAACACTGAAGCTTTCTTT. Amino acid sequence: CASRGRINTEAFF.

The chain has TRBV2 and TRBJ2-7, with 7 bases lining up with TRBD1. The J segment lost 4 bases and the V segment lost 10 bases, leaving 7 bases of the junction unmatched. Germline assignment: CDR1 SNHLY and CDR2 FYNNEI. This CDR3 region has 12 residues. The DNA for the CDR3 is TGTGCCACCCGACAGGGACCATACGAGCAGTACTTC. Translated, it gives CATRQGPYEQYF. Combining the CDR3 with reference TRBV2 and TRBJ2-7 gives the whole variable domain EPEVTQTPSHQVTQMGQEVILRCVPISNHLYFYWYRQILGQKVEFLVSFYNNEISEKSEIFDDQFSVERPDGSNFTLKIRSTKLEDSAMYFCATRQGPYEQYFGPGTRLTVT.

The CDR3 loop is CASSPGLSSTDTQYF. The CDR3, as DNA: TGCGCCAGCAGCCCGGGACTTTCTAGCACAGATACGCAGTATTTT. This chain joins TRBV5-1 and TRBJ2-3; D perhaps matches TRBD2 (6 bases). CDR1 SGHRS and CDR2 YFSETQ come from the germline V gene. V was cut by 4 bases and J by 0 bases, with 12 bases left in between. The CDR3 is 15 residues long.

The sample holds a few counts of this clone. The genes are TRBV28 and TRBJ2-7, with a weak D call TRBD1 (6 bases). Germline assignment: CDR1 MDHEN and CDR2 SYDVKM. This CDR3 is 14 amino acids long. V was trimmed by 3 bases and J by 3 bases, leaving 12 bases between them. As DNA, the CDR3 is TGTGCCAGCAGTTTGGCCGGGACATACTACGAGCAGTACTTC. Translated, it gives CASSLAGTYYEQYF.

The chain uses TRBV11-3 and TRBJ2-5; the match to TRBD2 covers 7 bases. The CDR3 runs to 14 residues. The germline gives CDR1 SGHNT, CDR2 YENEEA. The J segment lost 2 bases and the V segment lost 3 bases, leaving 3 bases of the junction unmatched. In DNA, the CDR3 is TGTGCCAGCAGCTTGAGAGCGGGGCAAGAGACCCAGTACTTC. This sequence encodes CASSLRAGQETQYF.

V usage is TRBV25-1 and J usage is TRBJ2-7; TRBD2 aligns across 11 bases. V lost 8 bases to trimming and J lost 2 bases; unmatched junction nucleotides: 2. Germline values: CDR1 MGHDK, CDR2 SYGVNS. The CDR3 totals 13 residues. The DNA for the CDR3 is TGTGCCAGCGGGACTAGCGGTCCCTACGAGCAGTACTTC. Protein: CASGTSGPYEQYF.

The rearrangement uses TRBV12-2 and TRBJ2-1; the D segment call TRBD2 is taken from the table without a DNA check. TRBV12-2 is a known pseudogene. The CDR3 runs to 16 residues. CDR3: CASRSRSGSLYNEQFF. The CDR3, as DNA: TGTGCAAGTCGCTCTCGTAGCGGGAGTCTATACAATGAGCAGTTCTTC.

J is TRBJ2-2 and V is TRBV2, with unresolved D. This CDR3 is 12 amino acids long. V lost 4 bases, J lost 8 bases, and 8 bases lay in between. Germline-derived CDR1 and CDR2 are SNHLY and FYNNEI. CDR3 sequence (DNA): TGTGCCAGCAGTGGCCCCGGTGGGGAGCTGTTTTTT. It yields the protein CASSGPGGELFF. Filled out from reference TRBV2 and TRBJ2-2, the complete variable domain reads EPEVTQTPSHQVTQMGQEVILRCVPISNHLYFYWYRQILGQKVEFLVSFYNNEISEKSEIFDDQFSVERPDGSNFTLKIRSTKLEDSAMYFCASSGPGGELFFGEGSRLTVL.

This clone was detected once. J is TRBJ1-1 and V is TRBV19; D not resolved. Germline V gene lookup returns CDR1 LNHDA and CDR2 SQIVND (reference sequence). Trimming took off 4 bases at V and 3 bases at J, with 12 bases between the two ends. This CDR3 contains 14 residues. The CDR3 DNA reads TGTGCCAGTAGTACCAGACGGGAGGACACTGAAGCTTTCTTT. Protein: CASSTRREDTEAFF.

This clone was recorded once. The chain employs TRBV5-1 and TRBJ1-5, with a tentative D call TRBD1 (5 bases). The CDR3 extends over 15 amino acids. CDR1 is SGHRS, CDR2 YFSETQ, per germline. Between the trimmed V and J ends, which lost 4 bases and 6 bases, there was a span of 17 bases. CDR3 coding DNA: TGCGCCAGCAGCCCCACCCCGGGGAGGGGTCAGCCCCAGCATTTT. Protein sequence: CASSPTPGRGQPQHF. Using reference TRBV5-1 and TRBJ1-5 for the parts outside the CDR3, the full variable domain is KAGVTQTPRYLIKTRGQQVTLSCSPISGHRSVSWYQQTPGQGLQFLFEYFSETQRNKGNFPGRFSGRQFSNSRSEMNVSTLELGDSALYLCASSPTPGRGQPQHFGDGTRLSIL.

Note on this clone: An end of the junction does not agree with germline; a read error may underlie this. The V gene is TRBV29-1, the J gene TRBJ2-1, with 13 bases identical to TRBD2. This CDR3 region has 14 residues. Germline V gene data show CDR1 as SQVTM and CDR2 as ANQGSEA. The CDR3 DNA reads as TGCAGCGCTCGACTAGCGGGAGGTACGAATGGGCAGTTCTTC. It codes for CSARLAGGTNGQFF.

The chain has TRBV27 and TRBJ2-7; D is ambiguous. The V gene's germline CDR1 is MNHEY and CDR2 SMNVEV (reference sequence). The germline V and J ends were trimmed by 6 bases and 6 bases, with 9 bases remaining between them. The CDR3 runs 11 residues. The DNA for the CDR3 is TGTGCCAGCAGCCCGGGTCGCGAGCAGTACTTC. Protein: CASSPGREQYF.

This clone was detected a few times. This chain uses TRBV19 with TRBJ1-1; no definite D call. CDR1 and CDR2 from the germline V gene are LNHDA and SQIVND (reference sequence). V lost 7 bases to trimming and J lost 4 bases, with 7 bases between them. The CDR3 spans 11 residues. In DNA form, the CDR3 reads TGTGCCAGTAATAGAGGCACTGAAGCTTTCTTT. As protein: CASNRGTEAFF.

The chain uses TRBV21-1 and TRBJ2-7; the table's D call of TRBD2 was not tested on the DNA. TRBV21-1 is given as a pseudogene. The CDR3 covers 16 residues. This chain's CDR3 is CASSSRGREGLGEQYF. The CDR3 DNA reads TGTGCCAGCAGCTCCCGGGGGCGGGAGGGCCTGGGCGAGCAGTACTTC.

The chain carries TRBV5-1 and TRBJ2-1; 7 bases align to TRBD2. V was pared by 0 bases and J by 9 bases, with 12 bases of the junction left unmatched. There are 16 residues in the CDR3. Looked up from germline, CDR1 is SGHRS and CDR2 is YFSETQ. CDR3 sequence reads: CASSLEAFGGLGEQFF. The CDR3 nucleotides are TGCGCCAGCAGCTTGGAGGCTTTCGGGGGGTTAGGTGAGCAGTTCTTC.

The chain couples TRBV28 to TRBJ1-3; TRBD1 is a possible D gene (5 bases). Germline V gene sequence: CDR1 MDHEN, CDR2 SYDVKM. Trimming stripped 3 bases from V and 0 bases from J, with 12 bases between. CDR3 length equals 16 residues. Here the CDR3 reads CASSFVGQASGNTIYF. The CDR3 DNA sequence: TGTGCCAGCAGTTTTGTGGGGCAAGCCTCTGGAAACACCATATATTTT.

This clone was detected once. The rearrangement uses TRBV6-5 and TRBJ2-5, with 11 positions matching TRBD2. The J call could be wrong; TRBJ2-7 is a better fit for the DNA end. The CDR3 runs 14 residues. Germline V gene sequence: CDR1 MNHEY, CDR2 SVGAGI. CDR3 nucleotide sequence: TGTGCCAGCAGGGGGACTAGCGGAACCTACGAGCAGTACTTC. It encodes CASRGTSGTYEQYF.

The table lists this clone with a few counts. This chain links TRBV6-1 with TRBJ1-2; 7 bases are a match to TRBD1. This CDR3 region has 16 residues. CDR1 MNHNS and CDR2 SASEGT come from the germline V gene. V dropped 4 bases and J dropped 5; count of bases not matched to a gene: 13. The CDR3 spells CASSGATRQGAYGYTF. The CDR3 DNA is TGTGCCAGCAGTGGGGCAACCCGACAGGGCGCTTATGGCTACACCTTC.

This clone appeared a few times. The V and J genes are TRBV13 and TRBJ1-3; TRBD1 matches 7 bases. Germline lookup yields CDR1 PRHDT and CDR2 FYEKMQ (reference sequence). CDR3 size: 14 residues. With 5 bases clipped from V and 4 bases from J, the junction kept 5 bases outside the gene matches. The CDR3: CASSPTGVGNTIYF. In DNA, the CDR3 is TGTGCCAGCAGCCCCACAGGGGTGGGAAACACCATATATTTT.

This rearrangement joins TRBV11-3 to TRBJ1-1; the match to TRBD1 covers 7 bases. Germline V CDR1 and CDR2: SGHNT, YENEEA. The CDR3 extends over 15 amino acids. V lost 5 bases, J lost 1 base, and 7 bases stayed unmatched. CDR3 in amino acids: CASSDRTGRNTEAFF. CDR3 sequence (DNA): TGTGCCAGCAGCGACCGGACAGGCCGGAACACTGAAGCTTTCTTT. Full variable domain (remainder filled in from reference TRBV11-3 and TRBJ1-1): EAGVVQSPRYKIIEKKQPVAFWCNPISGHNTLYWYLQNLGQGPELLIRYENEEAVDDSQLPKDRFSAERLKGVDSTLKIQPAELGDSAVYLCASSDRTGRNTEAFFGQGTRLTVV.

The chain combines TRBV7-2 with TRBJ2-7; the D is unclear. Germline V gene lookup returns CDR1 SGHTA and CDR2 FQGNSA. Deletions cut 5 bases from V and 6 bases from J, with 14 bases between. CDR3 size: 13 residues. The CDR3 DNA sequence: TGTGCCAGCAGCCAACCATCTACGATCGAGCAGTACTTC. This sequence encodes CASSQPSTIEQYF.

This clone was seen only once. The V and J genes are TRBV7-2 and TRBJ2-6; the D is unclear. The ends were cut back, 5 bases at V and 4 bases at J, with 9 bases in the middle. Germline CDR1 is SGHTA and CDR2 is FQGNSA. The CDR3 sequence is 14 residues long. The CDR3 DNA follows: TGTGCCAGCAGCACTGGCGGAGGGGCCAACGTCCTGACTTTC. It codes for CASSTGGGANVLTF.

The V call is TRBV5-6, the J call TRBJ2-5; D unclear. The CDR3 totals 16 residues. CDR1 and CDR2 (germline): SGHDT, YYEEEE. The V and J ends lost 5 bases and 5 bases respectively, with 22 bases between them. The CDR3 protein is CASRARILPDFETQYF. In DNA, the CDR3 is TGTGCCAGCAGAGCCCGGATCTTACCCGACTTTGAGACCCAGTACTTC. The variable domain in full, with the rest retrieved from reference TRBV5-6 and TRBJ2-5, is DAGVTQSPTHLIKTRGQQVTLRCSPKSGHDTVSWYQQALGQGPQFIFQYYEEEERQRGNFPDRFSGHQFPNYSSELNVNALLLGDSALYLCASRARILPDFETQYFGPGTRLLVL.